Only a few counts were recorded for the clone carrying this T cell receptor (beta chain). This table comes from immunoSEQ multiplex PCR, and its TCRdb copy is limited to in-frame clones, with some not included. The sample gives over 60,000 clones, about 80% of which show up once; 9% to 10% is in the top ten. These data originate in a study of blood T cell repertoires in COVID-19. Study-level background: PBMCs, B-cell-depleted T cells, or T cells were the source of the cDNA or gDNA that made up the material.

Germline trimming cut 0 bases from V and 4 bases from J; bases unmatched to any gene: 6. Germline loops: CDR1 LNHDA, CDR2 SQIVND (reference sequence). The CDR3 has 17 amino acids. Specimen: peripheral blood. The source of this sequence is a human donor in a cohort sampled during active COVID-19. The genes are TRBV19 and TRBJ2-1, with TRBD1 identical over 10 bases. The CDR3 region is CASSIDLTGGAYNEQFF. CDR3 bases: TGTGCCAGTAGTATAGATCTGACAGGGGGCGCTTACAATGAGCAGTTCTTC.